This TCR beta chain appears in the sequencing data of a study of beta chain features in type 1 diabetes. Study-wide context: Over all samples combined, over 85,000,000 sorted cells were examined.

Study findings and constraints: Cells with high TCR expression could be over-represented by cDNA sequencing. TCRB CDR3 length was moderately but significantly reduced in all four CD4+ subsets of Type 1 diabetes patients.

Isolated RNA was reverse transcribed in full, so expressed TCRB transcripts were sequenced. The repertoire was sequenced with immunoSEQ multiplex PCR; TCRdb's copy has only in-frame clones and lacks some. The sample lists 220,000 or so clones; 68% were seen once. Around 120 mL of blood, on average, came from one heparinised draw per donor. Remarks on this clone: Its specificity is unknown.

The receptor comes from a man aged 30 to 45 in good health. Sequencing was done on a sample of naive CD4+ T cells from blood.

CDR3 sequence (DNA): TGTGCCAGCAGCCCCGGAGGGGATCAACTGTTTTTT. Protein sequence: CASSPGGDQLFF. This rearrangement joins TRBV9 to TRBJ1-4; D may be TRBD1 (5 bases). This CDR3 is built from 12 residues. Trimming pared 4 bases from V and 12 bases from J, leaving 13 bases between. Germline CDR1 SGDLS, CDR2 YYNGEE.